This is a list of T cell receptor beta chains from one sample in a study of response to subunit inactivated influenza vaccine. MiXCR was run by TCRdb on the RT-PCR reads, yielding one entry per CDR3 protein. The sample consists of 530,000 or so distinct CDR3 sequences, around 25% of them appearing once. Material: CD4+ T cells sorted from PBMCs, obtained around 5 days after vaccination. These receptors all come from a man aged 50 to 60 who received an inactivated influenza vaccine. CDR3s include the opening cysteine and the closing phenylalanine or tryptophan. Each record gives: clone size, J gene, V gene, D gene, CDR3 protein, CDR3 DNA. D genes are given only for firm matches. Rows give clone size only sometimes, using once, few, many, or a class for an expanded clone.

NA TRBJ2-5 TRBV11-3 NA CASSPWGRIYQETQYF TGTGCCAGCAGCCCCTGGGGGAGGATTTACCAAGAGACCCAGTACTTC
NA TRBJ2-2 TRBV28 NA CATRRTNTGELFF TGTGCCACCCGACGTACGAACACCGGGGAGCTGTTTTTT
few TRBJ2-3 TRBV7-2 TRBD2 CASSLAPTLSGSRADTQYF TGTGCCAGCAGCTTAGCGCCCACTCTAAGCGGGAGCCGGGCAGATACGCAGTATTTT
NA TRBJ1-1 TRBV20-1 NA CSARTAGARYTEAFF TGCAGTGCTAGAACGGCAGGGGCGAGGTACACTGAAGCTTTCTTT
NA TRBJ1-5 TRBV4-2 NA CASSQGAGLTRRVNQPQHF TGTGCCAGCAGCCAAGGGGCCGGACTGACACGTCGGGTCAATCAGCCCCAGCATTTT
NA TRBJ2-7 TRBV11-2 TRBD1 CASRRTGGDSEQYF TGTGCCAGCAGGAGGACAGGGGGTGACTCCGAGCAGTACTTC
NA TRBJ1-2 TRBV5-1 NA CASSLDSGAGGYTF TGCGCCAGCAGCTTGGATTCAGGGGCGGGTGGCTACACCTTC
few TRBJ2-3 TRBV19 TRBD1 CASKTAGGAGVDTQYF TGTGCCAGTAAAACAGCAGGGGGCGCCGGCGTGGATACGCAGTATTTT
NA TRBJ2-2 TRBV24-1 NA CATSGSMGNTGELFF TGTGCCACCAGTGGATCCATGGGGAACACCGGGGAGCTGTTTTTT
NA TRBJ2-3 TRBV9 NA CASSVGTSYGQYF TGTGCCAGCAGCGTAGGGACTTCATATGGGCAGTATTTT
few TRBJ1-1 TRBV10-3 NA CAISARQVANTEAFF TGTGCCATCAGTGCTAGACAGGTCGCGAACACTGAAGCTTTCTTT
NA TRBJ2-6 TRBV10-3 TRBD2 CAISGTSGAFFSGANVLTF TGTGCCATCAGTGGGACTAGCGGGGCATTTTTCTCTGGGGCCAACGTCCTGACTTTC
NA TRBJ2-1 TRBV7-9 NA CAVPLGSSYNEQFF TGTGCCGTCCCTCTTGGGAGCTCCTACAATGAGCAGTTCTTC
NA TRBJ2-1 TRBV18 NA CASSDREGSYNEQFF TGTGCCAGCTCCGACAGGGAGGGCTCCTACAATGAGCAGTTCTTC
NA TRBJ1-1 TRBV5-6 NA CASSSGLGTNTEAFF TGTGCCAGCAGCTCGGGATTAGGGACGAACACTGAAGCTTTCTTT
few TRBJ2-7 TRBV28 TRBD1 CASRSGQALYEQYF TGTGCCAGCAGGAGCGGACAGGCCCTCTACGAGCAGTACTTC
few TRBJ1-2 TRBV9 NA CASSVGVSNYGYTF TGTGCCAGCAGCGTAGGGGTATCAAACTATGGCTACACCTTC
NA TRBJ2-7 TRBV14 TRBD2 CASSQAGLAGVLGQYF TGTGCCAGCAGCCAAGCCGGACTAGCGGGAGTTTTAGGGCAGTACTTC
few TRBJ2-7 TRBV12-3/TRBV12-4 TRBD1 CASSSRTGGSHEQYF TGTGCCAGCAGTTCCAGGACAGGGGGCTCCCACGAGCAGTACTTC
few TRBJ2-5 TRBV3-1 NA CASSQSWIDKETQYF TGTGCCAGCAGCCAATCTTGGATCGATAAAGAGACCCAGTACTTC
NA TRBJ2-5 TRBV15 NA CATSRDLKEGQETQYF TGTGCCACCAGCAGAGATCTAAAAGAGGGTCAAGAGACCCAGTACTTC
few TRBJ2-7 TRBV7-2 TRBD2 CASSPRGSGRSGYEQYF TGTGCCAGCAGCCCCCGTGGCAGCGGGAGGAGTGGATACGAGCAGTACTTC
few TRBJ2-2 TRBV7-9 NA CASSSAKTGELFF TGTGCCAGCAGCTCGGCGAAAACCGGGGAGCTGTTTTTT
NA TRBJ2-1 TRBV6-5 TRBD2 CASSSTTSPSSYNEQFF TGTGCCAGCAGTTCGACGACTAGCCCTAGCTCCTACAATGAGCAGTTCTTC
few TRBJ2-2 TRBV12-3/TRBV12-4 TRBD2 CASSRLAGGPGELFF TGTGCCAGCAGCCGACTAGCGGGGGGACCCGGGGAGCTGTTTTTT
NA TRBJ2-7 TRBV2 NA CASSEAALLTYEQYF TGTGCCAGCAGTGAAGCTGCCCTGCTGACCTACGAGCAGTACTTC
few TRBJ2-7 TRBV20-1 TRBD2 CSAFGPGTSLEQYF TGCAGTGCTTTTGGACCTGGGACTAGTCTTGAGCAGTACTTC
few TRBJ2-3 TRBV11-1 TRBD2 CASSQTSGRIDTQYF TGTGCCAGCAGCCAAACTAGCGGGAGAATAGATACGCAGTATTTT
few TRBJ2-2 TRBV7-3 NA CASSFGGTRNTGELFF TGTGCCAGCAGCTTCGGAGGGACTCGCAACACCGGGGAGCTGTTTTTT
NA TRBJ2-3 TRBV7-2 NA CASRTGTITDTQYF TGTGCCAGCAGAACCGGGACCATCACAGATACGCAGTATTTT
NA TRBJ1-2 TRBV28 TRBD1 CASSLSDRGYGYTF TGTGCCAGCAGTTTGTCGGACAGGGGCTATGGCTACACCTTC
few TRBJ1-1 TRBV5-1 TRBD1 CASSLEGASRTEAFF TGCGCCAGCAGCTTGGAGGGGGCATCGCGCACTGAAGCTTTCTTT
NA TRBJ2-1 TRBV24-1 TRBD2 CATTDPSLWEGVRNEQFF TGTGCCACCACCGACCCAAGTTTGTGGGAGGGCGTAAGAAATGAGCAGTTCTTC
NA TRBJ2-5 TRBV5-1 NA CASSHRQAGETQYF TGCGCCAGCAGCCACAGACAGGCAGGGGAGACCCAGTACTTC
few TRBJ2-3 TRBV20-1 NA CSARDPMGGASDTQYF TGCAGTGCTAGAGATCCGATGGGGGGGGCCTCGGATACGCAGTATTTT
NA TRBJ2-1 TRBV9 TRBD2 CASSVVSSGAASSYNEQFF TGTGCCAGCAGCGTAGTTTCTAGCGGGGCGGCAAGCTCCTACAATGAGCAGTTCTTC
many TRBJ2-5 TRBV25-1 NA CASSAPTGGVETQYF TGTGCCAGCAGTGCCCCGACTGGTGGGGTAGAGACCCAGTACTTC
few TRBJ2-1 TRBV12-3/TRBV12-4 NA CASTMGGSHNEQFF TGTGCCAGCACCATGGGGGGCAGTCACAATGAGCAGTTCTTC
NA TRBJ1-2 TRBV29-1 NA CSVARTSYGYTF TGCAGCGTGGCCCGGACTTCCTATGGCTACACCTTC
few TRBJ2-7 TRBV4-3 TRBD2 CASSQGLAGGSHEQYF TGCGCCAGCAGCCAAGGACTAGCGGGAGGGTCGCACGAGCAGTACTTC
NA TRBJ1-1 TRBV28 TRBD1 CASSTLKYRGWGTEAFF TGTGCCAGCAGTACCCTAAAATACAGGGGTTGGGGCACTGAAGCTTTCTTT
NA TRBJ1-1 TRBV7-9 NA CASSLELGNTEAFF TGTGCCAGCAGCTTAGAATTGGGTAACACTGAAGCTTTCTTT
NA TRBJ1-2 TRBV6-7 NA CASSSGTNHTLPRYGYTF TGTGCCAGCAGTTCTGGGACAAACCATACCCTCCCAAGGTATGGCTACACCTTC
NA TRBJ2-7 TRBV28 NA CASSSPQTHRWAYEQYF TGTGCCAGCAGTTCTCCTCAGACTCACCGGTGGGCCTACGAGCAGTACTTC
NA TRBJ1-5 TRBV2 TRBD1 CASSEARAGGTPQHF TGTGCCAGCAGTGAAGCCAGGGCAGGGGGCACGCCCCAGCATTTT
NA TRBJ2-3 TRBV10-3 NA CAISNRVSSTDTQYF TGTGCCATCAGTAACAGGGTCTCTAGCACAGATACGCAGTATTTT
few TRBJ2-7 TRBV5-1 TRBD1 CASSLEGQGPYEQYF TGCGCCAGCAGCCTGGAGGGACAGGGCCCCTACGAGCAGTACTTC
NA TRBJ2-2 TRBV27 TRBD1 CASSLEAQGAAGELFF TGTGCCAGCAGTTTAGAAGCACAGGGGGCCGCCGGGGAGCTGTTTTTT
NA TRBJ2-7 TRBV5-5 TRBD2 CASSVRLAGVAYEQYF TGTGCCAGCAGCGTGCGACTAGCGGGAGTAGCCTACGAGCAGTACTTC
NA TRBJ2-2 TRBV29-1 NA CSVKKTSTTGELFF TGCAGCGTTAAAAAGACGTCTACCACCGGGGAGCTGTTTTTT
NA TRBJ2-7 TRBV3-1 TRBD1 CASSQINRGAYEQYF TGTGCCAGCAGCCAAATTAACAGGGGGGCCTACGAGCAGTACTTC
NA TRBJ1-5 TRBV28 NA CATHGPSRGNQPQHF TGTGCCACCCACGGTCCCTCCCGCGGCAATCAGCCCCAGCATTTT
many TRBJ2-1 TRBV4-1 TRBD2 CASSPQGGLAGAYNEQFF TGCGCCAGCAGCCCTCAAGGGGGACTAGCGGGAGCATACAATGAGCAGTTCTTC
once TRBJ1-3 TRBV7-2 NA CASSLSSNENTIYF TGTGCCAGCAGCTTATCAAGCAACGAAAACACCATATATTTT
once TRBJ2-7 TRBV5-4 TRBD2 CASSSPSGARYEQYF TGTGCCAGCAGCTCACCTAGCGGAGCACGTTACGAGCAGTACTTC
NA TRBJ2-4 TRBV20-1 NA CSARSQEQYF TGCAGTGCTAGAAGTCAGGAGCAGTACTTC
NA TRBJ2-5 TRBV7-8 NA CASSLMGSRETQYF TGTGCCAGCAGCTTAATGGGATCCCGGGAGACCCAGTACTTC
many TRBJ2-7 TRBV6-2/TRBV6-3 NA CASSNGQLASSYEQYF TGTGCCAGCAGCAACGGACAGCTTGCTAGCTCCTACGAGCAGTACTTC
NA TRBJ2-3 TRBV5-1 TRBD1 CASSLVGQGSDTQYF TGCGCCAGCAGCTTGGTTGGACAGGGGTCAGATACGCAGTATTTT
NA TRBJ2-7 TRBV7-8 NA CASSMSPRGRWEQYF TGTGCCAGCAGCATGAGCCCCCGGGGCAGATGGGAGCAGTACTTC